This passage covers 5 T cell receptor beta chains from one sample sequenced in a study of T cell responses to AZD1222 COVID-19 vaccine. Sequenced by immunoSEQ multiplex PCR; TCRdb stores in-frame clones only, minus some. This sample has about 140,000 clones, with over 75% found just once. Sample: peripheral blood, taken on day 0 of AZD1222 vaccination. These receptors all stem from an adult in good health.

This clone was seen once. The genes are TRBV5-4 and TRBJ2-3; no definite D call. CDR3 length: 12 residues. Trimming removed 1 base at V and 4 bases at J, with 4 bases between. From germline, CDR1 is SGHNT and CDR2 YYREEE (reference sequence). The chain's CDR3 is CASSLFSDTQYF. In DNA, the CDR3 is TGTGCCAGCAGCTTGTTTTCAGATACGCAGTATTTT.

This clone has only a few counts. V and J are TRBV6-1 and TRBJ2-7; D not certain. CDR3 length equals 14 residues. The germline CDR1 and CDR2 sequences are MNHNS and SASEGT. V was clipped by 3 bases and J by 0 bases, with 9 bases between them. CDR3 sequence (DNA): TGTGCCAGCAGTGATGGGCACCACTCCTACGAGCAGTACTTC. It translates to CASSDGHHSYEQYF.

The CDR3 DNA follows: TGTGCCAGCAGCCCAGGGCATCCCGGCTATGGCTACACCTTC. Encoded protein: CASSPGHPGYGYTF. The V call is TRBV5-5, the J call TRBJ1-2, with a weak D call TRBD1 (5 bases). V lost 4 bases and J 4 bases, leaving 14 bases between the germline ends. Germline V gives CDR1 SGHKS, CDR2 YYEKEE (reference sequence). CDR3 size: 14 residues.

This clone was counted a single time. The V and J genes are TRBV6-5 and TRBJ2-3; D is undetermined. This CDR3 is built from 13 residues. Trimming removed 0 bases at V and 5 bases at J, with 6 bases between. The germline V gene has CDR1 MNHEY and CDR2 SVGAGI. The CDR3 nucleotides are TGTGCCAGCAGTTACTCGAGATTAGATACGCAGTATTTT. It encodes CASSYSRLDTQYF.

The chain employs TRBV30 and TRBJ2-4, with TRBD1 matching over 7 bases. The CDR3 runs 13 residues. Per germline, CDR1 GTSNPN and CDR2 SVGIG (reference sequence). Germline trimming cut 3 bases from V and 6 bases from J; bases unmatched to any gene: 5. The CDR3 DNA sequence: TGTGCCTGGAGCGTAGGGGGCGGAAACATTCAGTACTTC. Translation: CAWSVGGGNIQYF.